This T cell receptor (beta chain) was recovered during a study of identical twins. This clonotype was detected many times. Each CDR3 protein gets one entry after TCRdb re-called the 5' RACE reads with MiXCR. Of about 280,000 distinct CDR3 sequences in the sample, 6.5% to 9.5% are singletons; the top ten hold less than 2.5%. The CDR3 consists of 13 residues. V was shortened by 10 bases and J by 1 base, with 10 bases between the two germline ends. Another study also made use of these data, one on yellow fever vaccine responses in identical twins.

The sequencing input was memory (CD45RO+) T cells sorted from blood. The gene calls are TRBV12-3 or TRBV12-4 and TRBJ2-2; D may be TRBD1 (5 bases). This receptor was obtained from a woman younger than 30 in good health. CDR3: CAIFQGNTGELFF. DNA of the CDR3: TGTGCCATTTTTCAGGGGAACACCGGGGAGCTGTTTTTT.